One and the same sample provided the 16 T cell receptor beta chains below, sequenced in a study of cytomegalovirus exposure and HLA in healthy donors. Amplification used 60 Vbeta primers and 13 Jbeta primers. Using immunoSEQ multiplex PCR, the repertoire was profiled, and TCRdb retains in-frame clones only, with some absent. The sample consists of roughly 190,000 clones, 87% of them appearing once. Sequenced material: PBMCs. These receptors were taken from a boy aged 2 to 9 in good health and CMV-seronegative.

CDR3 coding DNA: TGTGCCAGCAGCGTACTAGCTAGGGGGGAGACCCAGTACTTC. It yields the protein CASSVLARGETQYF. The chain couples TRBV9 to TRBJ2-5; D is perhaps TRBD1 (6 bases). CDR1 and CDR2 from the germline V gene are SGDLS and YYNGEE. Trimming cost V 1 base and J 5 bases, with 12 bases left between them. The CDR3 totals 14 residues.

V gene TRBV27 combines with J gene TRBJ2-7, with 8 bases lining up with TRBD1. Losses at the gene ends were 2 bases for V and 7 bases for J; bases not matched to a gene: 4. The CDR3 totals 13 residues. Per the germline V gene, CDR1 is MNHEY and CDR2 is SMNVEV (reference sequence). The DNA for the CDR3 is TGTGCCAGCAGTTTAACAGGGGGTGGGGAGCAGTACTTC. Protein: CASSLTGGGEQYF.

DNA of the CDR3: TGTGCCAGCAGCTTAGGGGGGGGAGTCTTTGTGGACGAGCAGTACTTC. Amino acids: CASSLGGGVFVDEQYF. This chain links TRBV11-2 with TRBJ2-7, with 7 bases identical to TRBD2. The junction had 11 bases not matched to a gene; V was cut back by 1 base and J by 5 bases. Looked up from germline, CDR1 is SGHAT and CDR2 is FQNNGV. This CDR3 is 16 amino acids long.

V is TRBV6-1 and J is TRBJ1-2; 7 bases are shared with TRBD1. The germline gives CDR1 MNHNS, CDR2 SASEGT. The trim removed 6 bases at V and 5 bases at J, leaving 3 bases unmatched. The CDR3 is 12 amino acids. This chain's CDR3 is CASRTGSYGYTF. The CDR3 DNA is TGTGCCAGCAGGACAGGGAGTTATGGCTACACCTTC.

The CDR3 region is CSANEIRGLHF. CDR3 sequence (DNA): TGCAGTGCTAATGAGATTCGGGGATTGCATTTT. The chain uses TRBV20-1 and TRBJ1-5; D remains ambiguous. CDR1 is DFQATT and CDR2 is SNEGSKA in the germline V gene (reference sequence). This CDR3 contains 11 residues. The ends were cut back, 4 bases at V and 15 bases at J, with 16 bases in the middle.

The chain has TRBV30 and TRBJ2-1; 11 nucleotides match TRBD2. The CDR3 runs to 17 residues. CDR1 is GTSNPN and CDR2 is SVGIG in the germline V gene (reference sequence). The junction had 8 bases not matched to a gene; V was cut back by 2 bases and J by 2 bases. CDR3 sequence reads: CAWSKPILAGAYNEQFF. The CDR3, as DNA: TGTGCCTGGAGTAAACCTATACTAGCGGGGGCCTACAATGAGCAGTTCTTC.

The chain employs TRBV27 and TRBJ1-2, with D possibly TRBD1 on 5 matching bases. Germline V gene data show CDR1 as MNHEY and CDR2 as SMNVEV (reference sequence). V shed 7 bases and J shed 5 bases, with 17 bases lying between them. This CDR3 region has 14 residues. The CDR3 is CASTGAGGGYGYTF. CDR3 nucleotide sequence: TGTGCCAGCACCGGCGCGGGGGGAGGTTATGGCTACACCTTC.

This chain joins TRBV30 and TRBJ2-5, with D tentatively TRBD2 (6 bases). The DNA end is more similar to TRBJ2-7, so the J call may be wrong. CDR1 is GTSNPN and CDR2 is SVGIG in the germline V gene (reference sequence). This CDR3 spans 13 amino acids. This chain's CDR3 is CAWARGKLYEQYF. CDR3 in DNA: TGTGCCTGGGCCCGGGGGAAGCTCTACGAGCAGTACTTC.

The rearrangement links TRBV9 to TRBJ1-2; 7 bases fit TRBD1. The CDR3 length is 13 residues. Germline loops: CDR1 SGDLS, CDR2 YYNGEE. V lost 4 bases, J lost 8 bases, and 8 bases stayed unmatched. CDR3 residues: CASSLDRVNGYTF. The CDR3 DNA reads as TGTGCCAGCAGCCTCGACAGGGTAAACGGCTACACCTTC.

This clone was seen only once. The rearrangement links TRBV5-1 to TRBJ1-1, with D tentatively TRBD1 (6 bases). Germline-derived CDR1 and CDR2 are SGHRS and YFSETQ. Trimming pared 2 bases from V and 12 bases from J, leaving 17 bases between. The CDR3 totals 13 residues. CDR3 DNA sequence: TGCGCCAGCAGCTTTGGAGGACAGTTTTGGACTTTCTTT. Translated: CASSFGGQFWTFF.

The chain carries TRBV29-1 and TRBJ2-3; maybe TRBD1 (5 bases). The V end was cut by 4 bases, the J end by 3 bases, with 11 bases between. Germline V lookup: CDR1 SQVTM, CDR2 ANQGSEA. This CDR3 is 13 amino acids long. DNA for the CDR3: TGCAGCGTTGGACAGTTGGAGACAGATACGCAGTATTTT. Its protein product is CSVGQLETDTQYF.

V is TRBV9 and J is TRBJ2-1; D uncertain. The V end lost 0 bases, the J end lost 8 bases, and 9 bases lay between the germline ends. Germline V gene lookup returns CDR1 SGDLS and CDR2 YYNGEE. This CDR3 is 13 amino acids long. The CDR3 nucleotides read TGTGCCAGCAGCGTAGGTCCCCCCGATGAGCAGTTCTTC. As protein: CASSVGPPDEQFF.

Written as DNA, the CDR3 is TGTGCCAGCACCTGGGGTATCGGGGGGGGCCAGAATGAGCAGTTCTTC. It translates to CASTWGIGGGQNEQFF. V usage is TRBV27 and J usage is TRBJ2-1, with TRBD2 matching 8 bases. V lost 7 bases and J lost 7; bases outside the gene matches: 15. Per the germline V gene, CDR1 is MNHEY and CDR2 is SMNVEV (reference sequence). This CDR3 has 16 amino acids.

The chain combines TRBV28 with TRBJ2-7; D is ambiguous. The CDR3 runs 13 residues. V shed 2 bases and J shed 2 bases, with 7 bases lying between them. The V gene's germline CDR1 is MDHEN and CDR2 SYDVKM. The CDR3 DNA is TGTGCCAGCAGTTTAGTCGGTCCCTACGAGCAGTACTTC. Protein: CASSLVGPYEQYF.

This chain connects TRBV27 to TRBJ2-2; possible D gene TRBD1, 6 bases. The CDR3 runs 15 residues. V dropped 1 base and J dropped 4 bases, with 10 bases sitting between them. Germline CDR1 MNHEY, CDR2 SMNVEV (reference sequence). The chain's CDR3 is CASSLYGRGTGELFF. The CDR3 DNA sequence: TGTGCCAGCAGTTTATATGGCAGGGGCACCGGGGAGCTGTTTTTT.

V and J are TRBV4-1 and TRBJ1-1, with D perhaps TRBD1 (5 bases). CDR1 and CDR2 from the germline V gene are MGHRA and YSYEKL. The V and J ends lost 3 bases and 4 bases respectively, with 12 bases between them. The CDR3 is 14 amino acids. As DNA, the CDR3 is TGCGCCAGCAGCCACCCCCAGGGCTTCACTGAAGCTTTCTTT. Translated: CASSHPQGFTEAFF.